What follows describes a single T cell receptor (beta chain). Its antigen is undetermined. With 2 bases removed from V and 7 bases from J, the gap between germline ends came to 6 bases. CDR1 and CDR2 from the germline V gene are SGHTA and FQGNSA. The CDR3 consists of 12 residues. Each of the donors was a healthy bone marrow donor. This sample was taken from a study of cytomegalovirus exposure and HLA in healthy donors. Researchers ran the PCR with 60 Vbeta and 13 Jbeta primers. Using immunoSEQ multiplex PCR, the repertoire was profiled, and TCRdb retains in-frame clones only, with some absent. The sample shows roughly 200,000 clones, around 83% of them seen only once. Study results and limitations: One variant, a missense change in DCLRE1C, was linked in a later analysis to TCR beta V- and J-gene trimming. In a later analysis, CMV-associated beta chains were mostly HLA-associated, it appeared. A list of 164 TCR beta chains associated with cytomegalovirus was given.

The rearrangement uses TRBV7-2 and TRBJ2-1; maybe TRBD2 (5 bases). The TCR originated in a young woman in good health and CMV-seronegative. The sample consisted of PBMCs. CDR3 coding DNA: TGTGCCAGCAGCTTAACTAGTAATGAGCAGTTCTTC. Amino acids: CASSLTSNEQFF.